Following are 16 T cell receptor beta chains from one sample sequenced in a study of identical twins. TCRdb ran MiXCR on the 5' RACE reads and lists one entry per CDR3 protein. The sample holds approximately 600,000 distinct CDR3 sequences; just over 7% are singletons and the top ten take 1.6%. The data also belong to a second study, concerning yellow fever vaccine responses in identical twins.

Sequencing used PBMCs. These receptors originate from a woman younger than 35 in good health.

This chain joins TRBV10-3 and TRBJ2-2; 12 bases map to TRBD1. This CDR3 is built from 16 residues. J gave up 5 bases and V 4 bases, and 5 bases lay outside the gene matches. Germline CDR1 and CDR2: ENHRY and SYGVKD. The CDR3 region is CAISGGQGARTGELFF. CDR3 DNA: TGTGCCATCAGTGGGGGACAGGGGGCGCGAACCGGGGAGCTGTTTTTT.

V usage is TRBV24-1 and J usage is TRBJ1-2, with unresolved D. In germline, CDR1 is KGHDR, CDR2 SFDVKD. CDR3 length: 13 residues. Trimming removed 2 bases from V and 6 bases from J, with 9 bases in between. The CDR3 DNA follows: TGTGCCACCAGTGATTCGAGGACGAATGGCTACACCTTC. Residues: CATSDSRTNGYTF.

The V gene is TRBV5-5, the J gene TRBJ1-1, with D uncertain. This CDR3 has 13 amino acids. Trimming cost V 3 bases and J 5 bases, with 11 bases left between them. Per the germline V gene, CDR1 is SGHKS and CDR2 is YYEKEE (reference sequence). This chain's CDR3 is CASSSWAGTEAFF. CDR3 in DNA: TGTGCCAGCAGCTCTTGGGCCGGGACTGAAGCTTTCTTT.

The genes are TRBV5-1 and TRBJ1-1, with TRBD1 as a possible D gene (5 bases). V dropped 2 bases and J dropped 4 bases, with 15 bases sitting between them. The germline V gene has CDR1 SGHRS and CDR2 YFSETQ. The CDR3 has 15 amino acids. The CDR3 bases are TGCGCCAGCAGCTTTAGTTCCCCGCAGGGCACTGAAGCTTTCTTT. Amino acid sequence: CASSFSSPQGTEAFF.

As regards this clonotype: A read error may explain this, as a much larger clone is one base away. This chain uses TRBV25-1 with TRBJ2-2; perhaps TRBD1 as D (5 bases). The CDR3 runs 13 residues. V was cut by 4 bases and J by 3 bases, with 6 bases left in between. Germline CDR1 is MGHDK and CDR2 is SYGVNS. This CDR3 is CASSGQYTGELFF. CDR3 DNA sequence: TGTGCCAGCAGTGGACAGTACACCGGGGAGCTGTTTTTT.

This clonotype has only a few counts. The V and J genes are TRBV12-5 and TRBJ1-1; tentatively, D is TRBD1 (5 bases). This CDR3 is built from 13 residues. The germline V gene has CDR1 LGHNT and CDR2 FRNRAP. The V end was cut by 1 base, the J end by 4 bases, with 7 bases between. DNA for the CDR3: TGTGCTAGTGGTTTGGGGGGGACCACTGAAGCTTTCTTT. Translation gives CASGLGGTTEAFF.

This clonotype appeared a few times. The chain carries TRBV10-3 and TRBJ2-7; D is unresolved. In germline, CDR1 is ENHRY, CDR2 SYGVKD. CDR3 length: 16 amino acids. The V gene lost 0 bases and the J gene lost 2 bases, with 14 bases spanning the gap. The DNA of the CDR3 is TGTGCCATCAGTGAGTCAAACTTGAAAGGAACCTACGAGCAGTACTTC. Translation: CAISESNLKGTYEQYF.

This clonotype was picked up a small number of times. The chain has TRBV11-2 and TRBJ2-5, with a weak D call TRBD1 (5 bases). Deletions cut 1 base from V and 4 bases from J, with 13 bases between. CDR1 SGHAT and CDR2 FQNNGV come from the germline V gene. The CDR3 spans 15 residues. The CDR3 protein is CASSLAATGAETQYF. CDR3 nucleotide sequence: TGTGCCAGCAGCTTAGCAGCCACAGGAGCAGAGACCCAGTACTTC.

This clonotype was detected ten times or more. The rearrangement links TRBV5-1 to TRBJ2-2; D is undetermined. With 0 bases removed from V and 3 bases from J, the gap between germline ends came to 9 bases. Looked up from germline, CDR1 is SGHRS and CDR2 is YFSETQ. The CDR3 is 15 residues long. CDR3 sequence reads: CASSLGGLDTGELFF. CDR3 sequence (DNA): TGCGCCAGCAGCTTGGGGGGTCTGGACACCGGGGAGCTGTTTTTT.

This clonotype was observed many times. The CDR3: CSGLAGLSYNEQFF. CDR3 coding DNA: TGCAGCGGTCTAGCGGGCCTATCCTACAATGAGCAGTTCTTC. V gene TRBV29-1 combines with J gene TRBJ2-1, with 8 positions matching TRBD2. The CDR3 sequence is 14 residues long. The germline gives CDR1 SQVTM, CDR2 ANQGSEA. The V segment lost 7 bases and the J segment 1 base; nucleotides outside the gene matches: 6.

This clonotype turned up a few times. The chain combines TRBV28 with TRBJ2-5, with D possibly TRBD1 on 5 matching bases. V dropped 5 bases and J dropped 4 bases, with 14 bases sitting between them. The CDR3 runs to 14 residues. Per germline, CDR1 MDHEN and CDR2 SYDVKM. CDR3 residues: CASSRRERPETQYF. The DNA for the CDR3 is TGTGCCAGCAGTCGCAGGGAAAGGCCAGAGACCCAGTACTTC. Complete variable domain (other parts from reference TRBV28 and TRBJ2-5): DVKVTQSSRYLVKRTGEKVFLECVQDMDHENMFWYRQDPGLGLRLIYFSYDVKMKEKGDIPEGYSVSREKKERFSLILESASTNQTSMYLCASSRRERPETQYFGPGTRLLVL.

CDR3 loop: CASSQGLSVAGPSTDTQYF. As DNA, the CDR3 is TGTGCCAGCAGTCAAGGACTTTCCGTCGCGGGACCTAGCACAGATACGCAGTATTTT. The J gene is TRBJ2-3, the V gene TRBV7-2; D might be TRBD2 (6 bases). This CDR3 contains 19 residues. Germline CDR1 and CDR2: SGHTA and FQGNSA. Trimming left V 6 bases short and J 0 bases short, with 25 bases between.

Many counts were recorded for this clonotype. The V call is TRBV12-3 or TRBV12-4, the J call TRBJ1-1, with a weak D call TRBD1 (5 bases). The CDR3 has 14 residues. V lost 3 bases to trimming and J lost 0 bases, with 8 bases between them. This CDR3 reads CASSLGRVNTEAFF. CDR3 nucleotide sequence: TGTGCCAGCAGTTTGGGACGGGTGAACACTGAAGCTTTCTTT.

The chain recombines TRBV11-1 with TRBJ2-2, with 7 bases lining up with TRBD2. V gave up 5 bases and J gave up 4 bases; unmatched junction bases: 7. Germline values: CDR1 SGHAT, CDR2 FQDESV (reference sequence). This CDR3 has 15 residues. Here the CDR3 DNA reads TGTGCCAGCAGCCGTGCGGGGGTGGGCACCGGGGAGCTGTTTTTT. As protein: CASSRAGVGTGELFF.

Only a few counts were recorded for this clonotype. The chain has TRBV3-1 and TRBJ1-2; weak D call: TRBD1 (6 bases). Germline V gives CDR1 LGHDT, CDR2 YNNKEL (reference sequence). Between the trimmed V and J ends, which lost 3 bases and 4 bases, there was a span of 15 bases. There are 15 residues in the CDR3. CDR3 DNA: TGTGCCAGCAGCCAGGGGGCTCGAACCCTCTATGGCTACACCTTC. Translating gives CASSQGARTLYGYTF. The variable domain in full, with the rest retrieved from reference TRBV3-1 and TRBJ1-2, is DTAVSQTPKYLVTQMGNDKSIKCEQNLGHDTMYWYKQDSKKFLKIMFSYNNKELIINETVPNRFSPKSPDKAHLNLHINSLELGDSAVYFCASSQGARTLYGYTFGSGTRLTVV.

The chain combines TRBV6-1 with TRBJ2-7; D remains ambiguous. This CDR3 has 12 amino acids. Germline CDR1 is MNHNS and CDR2 is SASEGT. Trimming removed 8 bases from V and 7 bases from J, with 15 bases in between. Here the CDR3 reads CASRKAHEEQYV. The CDR3 DNA sequence: TGTGCCAGCCGCAAGGCCCATGAGGAGCAGTACGTC.